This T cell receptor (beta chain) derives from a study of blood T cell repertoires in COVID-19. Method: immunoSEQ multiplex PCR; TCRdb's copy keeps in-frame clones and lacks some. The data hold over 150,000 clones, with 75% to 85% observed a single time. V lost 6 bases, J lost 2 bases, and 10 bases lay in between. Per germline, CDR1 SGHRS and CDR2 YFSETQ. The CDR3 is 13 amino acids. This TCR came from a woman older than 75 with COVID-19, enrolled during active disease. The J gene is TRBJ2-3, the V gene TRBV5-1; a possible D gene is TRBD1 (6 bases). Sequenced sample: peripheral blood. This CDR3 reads CASTQGHTDTQYF. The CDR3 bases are TGCGCCAGCACACAGGGCCACACAGATACGCAGTATTTT.